This TCR beta chain was sequenced during a study of blood T cell repertoires in COVID-19. For the study at large: The United States, Italy and Spain provided the acute and convalescent COVID-19 samples.

This clone was recorded a few times. This table comes from immunoSEQ multiplex PCR, and its TCRdb copy is limited to in-frame clones, with some not included. The table has 220,000 or so clones, 82% seen once; the top ten hold about 3.9%. Trimming took off 3 bases at V and 5 bases at J, with 10 bases between the two ends. The CDR3 sequence is 14 residues long. Germline V lookup: CDR1 LNHDA, CDR2 SQIVND (reference sequence). The rearrangement uses TRBV19 and TRBJ1-4; tentatively, D is TRBD1 (5 bases). The receptor comes from an elderly woman with acute or convalescent COVID-19. The sample comprised peripheral blood. CDR3 DNA sequence: TGTGCCAGTAGTATTCGCCAGGGCAATGAAAAACTGTTTTTT. Encoded protein: CASSIRQGNEKLFF.